The rows below give T cell receptor beta chains drawn from one sample of a study of identical twins. TCRdb re-called the 5' RACE reads with MiXCR, one entry per CDR3 protein. The sample includes some 710,000 distinct CDR3 sequences, 6% to 6.5% of them seen just once. The sequenced sample was naive T cells sorted from blood. All receptors come from a man in his late teens or twenties in good health. CDR3s include the opening cysteine and the closing phenylalanine or tryptophan. The D gene is left open where the match is weak. A clone size is listed for some rows: how often the clone was seen (once, few, many), or a class if it is expanded.

>NA|few|TRBV2|TRBJ2-7
CASSAGPLYEQYF
TGTGCCAGCAGTGCGGGACCCCTCTACGAGCAGTACTTC
>TRBD1|NA|TRBV20-1|TRBJ2-6
CSAWDRETPGANVLTF
TGCAGTGCTTGGGACAGGGAGACACCCGGGGCCAACGTCCTGACTTTC
>NA|few|TRBV5-6|TRBJ2-3
CASSFGLMPSTDTQYF
TGTGCCAGCAGCTTCGGACTGATGCCAAGCACAGATACGCAGTATTTT
>TRBD2|many|TRBV7-9|TRBJ2-2
CASSRGTSGNTGELFF
TGTGCCAGCAGCCGTGGGACTAGCGGGAACACCGGGGAGCTGTTTTTT
>TRBD1|many|TRBV19|TRBJ1-1
CASRYRGGTEAFF
TGTGCCAGTAGATACAGGGGAGGCACTGAAGCTTTCTTT
>NA|few|TRBV4-2|TRBJ2-7
CASSESAPYEQYF
TGTGCCAGCAGCGAATCCGCCCCCTACGAGCAGTACTTC
>NA|many|TRBV20-1|TRBJ2-7
CSARVQGTYEQYF
TGCAGTGCTAGAGTCCAGGGGACCTACGAGCAGTACTTC
>NA|many|TRBV12-3/TRBV12-4|TRBJ2-3
CASSPVVGGNTDTQYF
TGTGCCAGCAGTCCCGTTGTCGGAGGGAACACAGATACGCAGTATTTT
>NA|NA|TRBV9|TRBJ2-1
CASSVDYRDITSYNEQFF
TGTGCCAGCAGCGTAGATTACAGGGACATCACCTCCTACAATGAGCAGTTCTTC
>NA|many|TRBV12-3/TRBV12-4|TRBJ1-6
CASRGRGSPLHF
TGTGCCAGCAGGGGAAGGGGATCACCCCTCCACTTT
>TRBD1|few|TRBV6-1|TRBJ2-1
CASSEQQGANNEQFF
TGTGCCAGCAGTGAACAACAGGGGGCGAACAATGAGCAGTTCTTC
>TRBD2|few|TRBV20-1|TRBJ2-3
CSASPPSGGLGTDTQYF
TGCAGTGCTAGCCCGCCCAGCGGGGGGCTTGGCACAGATACGCAGTATTTT
>TRBD1|NA|TRBV15|TRBJ1-5
CATSGTKPGTGVWEQPQHF
TGTGCCACCAGCGGCACAAAACCCGGGACAGGGGTTTGGGAGCAGCCCCAGCATTTT
>TRBD1|NA|TRBV3-1|TRBJ2-3
CASSQATGALRDTQYF
TGTGCCAGCAGCCAAGCTACAGGGGCACTAAGGGATACGCAGTATTTT
>NA|many|TRBV27|TRBJ2-7
CASSLVGEEQYF
TGTGCCAGCAGTTTAGTCGGGGAAGAGCAGTACTTC
>NA|many|TRBV20-1|TRBJ2-7
CSAREPVGEQYF
TGCAGTGCTAGAGAGCCGGTAGGCGAGCAGTACTTC
>TRBD1|many|TRBV5-1|TRBJ2-3
CASSRNPGLTGADTQYF
TGCGCCAGCAGCCGTAATCCGGGACTGACAGGGGCAGATACGCAGTATTTT
>NA|few|TRBV29-1|TRBJ1-5
CSVGGASNQPQHF
TGCAGCGTCGGGGGGGCTAGCAATCAGCCCCAGCATTTT
>TRBD2|many|TRBV12-3/TRBV12-4|TRBJ2-3
CASSRSGRALDTQYF
TGTGCCAGCAGTCGTAGCGGGAGGGCCTTAGATACGCAGTATTTT
>TRBD2|many|TRBV12-3/TRBV12-4|TRBJ2-2
CASSFGLANTGELFF
TGTGCCAGCAGTTTCGGACTAGCGAACACCGGGGAGCTGTTTTTT
>NA|few|TRBV7-8|TRBJ2-3
CASSLGQGGTQYF
TGTGCCAGCAGCTTAGGCCAGGGGGGTACGCAGTATTTT
>TRBD1|many|TRBV6-1|TRBJ2-7
CASRGQKPYEQYF
TGTGCCAGCAGGGGACAGAAGCCTTACGAGCAGTACTTC
>NA|NA|TRBV6-5|TRBJ2-7
CASSYRQSYEQYF
TGTGCCAGCAGTTACAGACAGTCCTACGAGCAGTACTTC
>NA|many|TRBV12-3/TRBV12-4|TRBJ2-3
CASNMGTDTQYF
TGTGCCAGCAACATGGGCACAGATACGCAGTATTTT
>NA|many|TRBV27|TRBJ2-7
CASSFAPTYEQYF
TGTGCCAGCAGTTTCGCACCAACCTACGAGCAGTACTTC
>TRBD2|few|TRBV15|TRBJ2-1
CATSGITSGSYNEQFF
TGTGCCACCAGCGGGATTACTAGCGGGAGCTACAATGAGCAGTTCTTC
>NA|NA|TRBV30|TRBJ2-1
CAWSVPLEFDEQFF
TGTGCCTGGAGTGTACCCCTTGAGTTCGATGAGCAGTTCTTC
>NA|NA|TRBV2|TRBJ2-6
CASTPGPSGANVLTF
TGTGCCAGCACGCCAGGGCCCTCTGGGGCCAACGTCCTGACTTTC
>TRBD2|NA|TRBV9|TRBJ2-7
CASSALAGDPYEQYF
TGTGCCAGCAGCGCACTAGCGGGAGACCCGTACGAGCAGTACTTC
>TRBD2|NA|TRBV12-3/TRBV12-4|TRBJ2-1
CASSYLLAGGFF
TGTGCCAGCAGCTATCTTCTGGCGGGAGGGTTCTTC
>NA|many|TRBV29-1|TRBJ1-2
CSVEEGRDKQLRGYTF
TGCAGCGTTGAAGAGGGCCGAGACAAACAACTTAGGGGCTACACCTTC
>TRBD1|many|TRBV6-2/TRBV6-3|TRBJ1-1
CASRRRDSMNTEAFF
TGTGCCAGCAGACGCAGGGACAGCATGAACACTGAAGCTTTCTTT
>NA|few|TRBV14|TRBJ2-1
CASSRQGVQFF
TGTGCCAGCAGCCGGCAAGGGGTGCAGTTCTTC
>NA|few|TRBV6-1|TRBJ1-1
CASSPKKNTEAFF
TGTGCCAGCAGTCCCAAGAAGAACACTGAAGCTTTCTTT
>NA|few|TRBV20-1|TRBJ2-7
CSAYIQGARYEQYF
TGCAGTGCTTACATCCAGGGAGCTCGCTACGAGCAGTACTTC
>TRBD1|many|TRBV5-1|TRBJ1-1
CASSLGTGNTEAFF
TGCGCCAGCAGCTTGGGGACAGGGAACACTGAAGCTTTCTTT
>TRBD2|NA|TRBV6-1|TRBJ2-3
CASIPLVTSGSTDTQYF
TGTGCCAGCATCCCACTTGTTACTAGCGGCAGTACAGATACGCAGTATTTT
>TRBD1|NA|TRBV9|TRBJ2-6
CASSPTGPSPSGANVLTF
TGTGCCAGCAGTCCGACAGGGCCCTCTCCCTCTGGGGCCAACGTCCTGACTTTC
>NA|many|TRBV20-1|TRBJ2-1
CSAREASGEQFF
TGCAGTGCTAGGGAAGCTAGTGGTGAGCAGTTCTTC
>NA|NA|TRBV5-5|TRBJ1-5
CASSLVKGYGQPQHF
TGTGCCAGCAGCTTGGTAAAAGGGTATGGGCAGCCCCAGCATTTT
>TRBD2|NA|TRBV30|TRBJ2-3
CAFTGLAGGQDTQYF
TGTGCCTTCACGGGACTAGCGGGAGGGCAGGATACGCAGTATTTT
>NA|NA|TRBV10-1|TRBJ2-1
CASSDDNEQFF
TGCGCCAGCAGTGATGACAATGAGCAGTTCTTC
>TRBD1|few|TRBV30|TRBJ2-1
CACFVTGDLNEQFF
TGTGCCTGCTTTGTGACAGGGGATCTCAATGAGCAGTTCTTC
>TRBD2|many|TRBV5-1|TRBJ2-1
CASSGGLADNEQFF
TGCGCCAGCAGCGGGGGACTAGCGGACAATGAGCAGTTCTTC
>NA|few|TRBV7-9|TRBJ2-1
CASSGQGLGANEQFF
TGTGCCAGCAGCGGACAAGGGTTAGGGGCGAATGAGCAGTTCTTC